These 25 T cell receptor beta chains were all obtained from the same sample, sequenced in a study of cytotoxic CD8 clonotypes in ibrutinib-treated CLL. The table came from immunoSEQ multiplex PCR; TCRdb's copy has only in-frame clones and leaves some out. The table records 300,000 to 350,000 clones, 80% of them present only once. The sequencing used PBMCs, collected before ibrutinib treatment. All receptors come from a human donor with chronic lymphocytic leukemia.

This clone was recorded only once. The chain is built from TRBV25-1 and TRBJ2-3; 7 bases agree with TRBD1. V lost 5 bases and J lost 0; bases outside the gene matches: 5. From germline, CDR1 is MGHDK and CDR2 SYGVNS. The CDR3 has 15 residues. This CDR3 reads CASSTRDRSTDTQYF. The CDR3 nucleotides are TGTGCCAGCAGTACCAGGGACAGAAGCACAGATACGCAGTATTTT.

CDR3 in DNA: TGTGCCAGCAGCCAAGGGGTTAGTCTTGGGGCTTTCTTT. Residues: CASSQGVSLGAFF. This chain links TRBV4-2 with TRBJ1-1; D not certain. V lost 1 base and J 11 bases, leaving 14 bases between the germline ends. Germline V lookup: CDR1 LGHNA, CDR2 YNFKEQ. The CDR3 loop spans 13 amino acids.

V usage is TRBV4-3 and J usage is TRBJ1-2; TRBD1 aligns across 10 bases. The germline V gene has CDR1 LGHNA and CDR2 YSLEER. The V gene end was trimmed by 0 bases and the J gene end by 0 bases; junction bases not matched to a gene: 7. This CDR3 has 18 residues. CDR3 nucleotides: TGCGCCAGCAGCCAAGACCGAGGACAGGGGGGGACTAACTATGGCTACACCTTC. The encoded protein is CASSQDRGQGGTNYGYTF.

CDR3 protein: CATSRDRRAGGGDTQYF. CDR3 nucleotides: TGTGCCACCAGCAGAGACAGGAGAGCGGGAGGTGGTGATACGCAGTATTTT. The rearrangement uses TRBV15 and TRBJ2-3; 9 bases fit TRBD2. With 0 bases clipped from V and 6 bases from J, the junction kept 10 bases outside the gene matches. Germline CDR1 is LNHNV and CDR2 is YYDKDF (reference sequence). The length of the CDR3 is 17 residues. The full variable domain, with the rest looked up from reference TRBV15 and TRBJ2-3, is DAMVIQNPRYQVTQFGKPVTLSCSQTLNHNVMYWYQQKSSQAPKLLFHYYDKDFNNEADTPDNFQSRRPNTSFCFLDIRSPGLGDTAMYLCATSRDRRAGGGDTQYFGPGTRLTVL.

This clone has a single count. The chain has TRBV10-3 and TRBJ2-7; D remains ambiguous. Germline V gene data show CDR1 as ENHRY and CDR2 as SYGVKD. The V and J ends lost 0 bases and 3 bases respectively, with 6 bases between them. The CDR3 runs to 13 residues. The DNA of the CDR3 is TGTGCCATCAGTGAGTCCAGAAACTACGAGCAGTACTTC. Amino acids: CAISESRNYEQYF.

The rearrangement joins TRBV10-1 to TRBJ2-7, with TRBD2 as a possible D gene (6 bases). Germline CDR1 is WNHNN and CDR2 is SYGVQD (reference sequence). Trimming removed 3 bases from V and 3 bases from J, with 12 bases in between. This CDR3 is built from 14 residues. CDR3 residues: CASSDPGLIYEQYF. Here the CDR3 DNA reads TGCGCCAGCAGTGACCCGGGACTTATCTACGAGCAGTACTTC.

This sequence joins TRBV19 and TRBJ2-3; D gene unclear. Trimming removed 3 bases from V and 1 base from J, with 5 bases in between. Germline V gene sequence: CDR1 LNHDA, CDR2 SQIVND (reference sequence). The length of the CDR3 is 13 residues. CDR3 protein: CASSMRRTDTQYF. The CDR3 coding sequence is TGTGCCAGTAGTATGAGACGCACAGATACGCAGTATTTT. The whole variable domain, filled in from reference TRBV19 and TRBJ2-3, reads DGGITQSPKYLFRKEGQNVTLSCEQNLNHDAMYWYRQDPGQGLRLIYYSQIVNDFQKGDIAEGYSVSREKKESFPLTVTSAQKNPTAFYLCASSMRRTDTQYFGPGTRLTVL.

This chain joins TRBV6-1 and TRBJ2-7, with D tentatively TRBD1 (6 bases). The CDR3 is 14 residues long. Per germline, CDR1 MNHNS and CDR2 SASEGT. Trimming took off 5 bases at V and 2 bases at J, with 13 bases between the two ends. CDR3 nucleotide sequence: TGTGCCAGCAGTCCTGAAGCAGGGGCCTACGAGCAGTACTTC. It encodes CASSPEAGAYEQYF.

The rearrangement links TRBV5-1 to TRBJ1-2; D perhaps matches TRBD1 (5 bases). In germline, CDR1 is SGHRS, CDR2 YFSETQ. Trimming left V 2 bases short and J 6 bases short, with 17 bases between. The CDR3 loop spans 15 amino acids. This chain's CDR3 is CASSFWLGGDNGYTF. The CDR3 DNA sequence: TGCGCCAGCAGCTTCTGGCTTGGAGGGGATAATGGCTACACCTTC.

This clone was seen only a few times. The chain couples TRBV7-2 to TRBJ2-2, with 7 positions matching TRBD1. This CDR3 is built from 13 residues. Germline V gene sequence: CDR1 SGHTA, CDR2 FQGNSA. Trimming cost V 8 bases and J 7 bases; bases outside gene matches: 7. The CDR3 region is CASQGQTGGELFF. CDR3 bases: TGTGCCAGCCAGGGACAGACAGGCGGGGAGCTGTTTTTT.

As DNA, the CDR3 is TGTGCCAGCTCACCACCTGGCAGGGTGGTGTCCCCGAACACTGAAGCTTTCTTT. Translating it yields CASSPPGRVVSPNTEAFF. This chain connects TRBV18 to TRBJ1-1, with a weak D call TRBD1 (5 bases). This CDR3 region has 18 residues. The V end was cut by 0 bases, the J end by 1 base, with 18 bases between. From germline, CDR1 is KGHSH and CDR2 LQKENI.

The chain couples TRBV18 to TRBJ1-4, with a possible D match to TRBD1 (6 bases). Trimming took off 6 bases at V and 7 bases at J, with 15 bases between the two ends. The CDR3 is 14 amino acids. Germline CDR1 is KGHSH and CDR2 is LQKENI. CDR3 bases: TGTGCCAGCTCGCTTGTACAGGGTTCTGAAAAACTGTTTTTT. Translation gives CASSLVQGSEKLFF.

The V and J genes are TRBV9 and TRBJ2-4, with 7 positions matching TRBD1. Germline values: CDR1 SGDLS, CDR2 YYNGEE. The CDR3 covers 14 residues. V shed 0 bases and J 7 bases; nucleotides not matched to a gene: 4. CDR3 loop: CASSVEGAGNIQYF. DNA for the CDR3: TGTGCCAGCAGCGTAGAGGGGGCTGGGAACATTCAGTACTTC.

This CDR3 reads CAWESQDSRGYEQYF. The CDR3 coding sequence is TGTGCCTGGGAGAGCCAGGACAGCCGAGGTTACGAGCAGTACTTC. This chain connects TRBV30 to TRBJ2-7; D is perhaps TRBD1 (6 bases). Trimming removed 5 bases from V and 4 bases from J, with 21 bases in between. This CDR3 has 15 residues. The V gene's germline CDR1 is GTSNPN and CDR2 SVGIG (reference sequence). Looking up the rest from reference TRBV30 and TRBJ2-7 gives the full variable domain: SQTIHQWPATLVQPVGSPLSLECTVEGTSNPNLYWYRQAAGRGLQLLFYSVGIGQISSEVPQNLSASRPQDRQFILSSKKLLLSDSGFYLCAWESQDSRGYEQYFGPGTRLTVT.

The rearrangement uses TRBV7-3 and TRBJ1-5; no clear D. Germline CDR1 and CDR2: SGHTA and FQGTGA. The length of the CDR3 is 13 residues. The V and J ends lost 3 bases and 1 base respectively, with 4 bases between them. CDR3 nucleotides: TGTGCCAGCAGCTTCGGGAGCAATCAGCCCCAGCATTTT. Protein: CASSFGSNQPQHF.

The CDR3 sequence is CASSLVWGRTYEQYF. The CDR3 bases are TGTGCCAGCAGCTTGGTATGGGGGAGGACCTACGAGCAGTACTTC. This rearrangement joins TRBV5-6 to TRBJ2-7; TRBD2 might be the D (6 bases). The CDR3 extends over 15 amino acids. The V end lost 0 bases, the J end lost 2 bases, and 12 bases lay between the germline ends. Germline V gene data show CDR1 as SGHDT and CDR2 as YYEEEE.

This clone has only one observation. The chain couples TRBV5-4 to TRBJ1-4, with 9 bases fitting TRBD1. The trim removed 2 bases at V and 8 bases at J, leaving 4 bases unmatched. The CDR3 totals 14 residues. Germline loops: CDR1 SGHNT, CDR2 YYREEE (reference sequence). CDR3 nucleotides: TGTGCCAGCAGCTTACAGGGGGCCCGGGAAAAACTGTTTTTT. Amino acids: CASSLQGAREKLFF.

This clone was observed many times. Additional DNA sequences in this sample encode the identical CDR3. CDR3 amino acids: CASSQEYGPYEQYF. CDR3 coding DNA: TGTGCCAGCAGCCAAGAATATGGACCTTACGAGCAGTACTTC. This chain links TRBV11-2 with TRBJ2-7; D unclear. The CDR3 totals 14 residues. Germline V lookup: CDR1 SGHAT, CDR2 FQNNGV. Trimming left V 5 bases short and J 4 bases short, with 15 bases between.

The chain links TRBV5-1 to TRBJ2-1; 7 bases line up with TRBD2. CDR1 and CDR2 from the germline V gene are SGHRS and YFSETQ. The CDR3 sequence is 14 residues long. With 6 bases clipped from V and 4 bases from J, the junction kept 7 bases outside the gene matches. The CDR3 DNA reads as TGCGCCAGCAAACGGGGGGAGGAATACAATGAGCAGTTCTTC. This gives the protein CASKRGEEYNEQFF.

The V and J genes are TRBV27 and TRBJ2-3; D might be TRBD2 (5 bases). The CDR3 consists of 13 residues. Germline V CDR1 and CDR2: MNHEY, SMNVEV (reference sequence). Trimming cost V 6 bases and J 4 bases, with 11 bases left between them. This chain's CDR3 is CASSNGGADTQYF. CDR3 DNA: TGTGCCAGCAGCAACGGAGGTGCAGATACGCAGTATTTT.

The V call is TRBV4-2, the J call TRBJ2-7; D assignment may be TRBD1 or TRBD2 (6 bases each). There are 16 residues in the CDR3. The V and J ends lost 0 bases and 3 bases respectively, with 15 bases between them. Germline CDR1 reads LGHNA; CDR2 reads YNFKEQ. The CDR3 sequence is CASSQEGWGANYEQYF. Written as DNA, the CDR3 is TGTGCCAGCAGCCAAGAAGGATGGGGGGCTAACTACGAGCAGTACTTC.

The chain uses TRBV27 and TRBJ2-2; 8 nucleotides match TRBD1. Germline V gene sequence: CDR1 MNHEY, CDR2 SMNVEV (reference sequence). There are 20 residues in the CDR3. V gave up 5 bases and J gave up 5 bases; unmatched junction bases: 22. CDR3 sequence (DNA): TGTGCCAGCAGTCCTTCGGCCCAGGGGGCTACCACCCCAGTAACCGGGGAGCTGTTTTTT. This encodes CASSPSAQGATTPVTGELFF.

V gene TRBV4-1 combines with J gene TRBJ2-7; the D is unclear. Trimming stripped 1 base from V and 0 bases from J, with 10 bases between. CDR3 length: 15 residues. Germline V gene sequence: CDR1 MGHRA, CDR2 YSYEKL. The CDR3 region is CASSQVQIDSYEQYF. CDR3 sequence (DNA): TGCGCCAGCAGCCAAGTGCAGATAGACTCCTACGAGCAGTACTTC.

The rearrangement uses TRBV28 and TRBJ2-7, with D possibly TRBD1 on 5 matching bases. Germline V gives CDR1 MDHEN, CDR2 SYDVKM. The CDR3 totals 13 residues. V was trimmed by 3 bases and J by 3 bases, leaving 9 bases between them. The CDR3 loop reads CASSFQGFYEQYF. The DNA of the CDR3 is TGTGCCAGCAGTTTCCAGGGATTCTACGAGCAGTACTTC.

The V and J genes are TRBV29-1 and TRBJ1-4; D remains ambiguous. This CDR3 spans 12 amino acids. Trimming took off 3 bases at V and 8 bases at J, with 10 bases between the two ends. Germline V lookup: CDR1 SQVTM, CDR2 ANQGSEA. In DNA form, the CDR3 reads TGCAGCGTTGAGGGCAACGAAGAAAAACTGTTTTTT. Residues: CSVEGNEEKLFF.